This T cell receptor beta chain was recorded in a study of blood T cell repertoires in COVID-19. V lost 0 bases to trimming and J lost 2 bases; unmatched junction nucleotides: 7. Per the germline V gene, CDR1 is LNHDA and CDR2 is SQIVND (reference sequence). CDR3 length equals 17 residues. This table comes from immunoSEQ multiplex PCR, and its TCRdb copy is limited to in-frame clones, with some not included. Of some 80,000 clones in the sample, about 85% were seen once. The source of this sequence is a human donor in a cohort sampled during active COVID-19. Input material: peripheral blood. The chain carries TRBV19 and TRBJ1-5; 7 nucleotides line up with TRBD1. CDR3 sequence reads: CASSIDTHRGGNQPQHF. The CDR3 DNA follows: TGTGCCAGTAGTATAGACACCCACAGGGGAGGCAATCAGCCCCAGCATTTT.